The rows below give T cell receptor beta chains drawn from one sample of a study of cytomegalovirus exposure and HLA in healthy donors. Here immunoSEQ multiplex PCR was the method, and the copy in TCRdb shows in-frame clones only, minus some. Of about 240,000 clones detected, 80% to 85% appear once; the ten largest clones hold almost 8%. Sequencing input: PBMCs. The source is a woman aged 60-75 years in good health and CMV-seropositive. CDR3s include the opening cysteine and the closing phenylalanine or tryptophan. The order of the fields is V gene, D gene, J gene, CDR3 protein. D genes are given only for firm matches.

V: TRBV5-6
D: NA
J: TRBJ1-2
CDR3: CAYSGGGAYGYTF

V: TRBV7-2
D: TRBD2
J: TRBJ2-7
CDR3: CASSLRGGGDGEQYF

V: TRBV6-1
D: TRBD2
J: TRBJ2-2
CDR3: CASSELAGVAPGELFF

V: TRBV9
D: TRBD1
J: TRBJ1-2
CDR3: CASSLGQGTNYGYTF

V: TRBV28
D: NA
J: TRBJ1-5
CDR3: CASSLGTLINQPQHF

V: TRBV7-6
D: TRBD1
J: TRBJ2-2
CDR3: CASSLGTGGSGELFF

V: TRBV2
D: NA
J: TRBJ1-5
CDR3: CASSSLGGVGQPQHF

V: TRBV5-6
D: TRBD1
J: TRBJ2-7
CDR3: CASSPMTGYGERYF

V: TRBV11-2
D: NA
J: TRBJ2-2
CDR3: CASSLLRGSGAGELFF

V: TRBV7-3
D: TRBD2
J: TRBJ2-1
CDR3: CASSSIAGGPSDNEQFF

V: TRBV4-2
D: NA
J: TRBJ2-1
CDR3: CASSHKQRTNEQFF

V: TRBV19
D: NA
J: TRBJ2-1
CDR3: CASSINNEQFF

V: TRBV9
D: TRBD1
J: TRBJ2-1
CDR3: CASSPGTGAREQFF

V: TRBV4-2
D: NA
J: TRBJ2-1
CDR3: CASSQVGGGTLDEQFF

V: TRBV5-1
D: NA
J: TRBJ2-1
CDR3: CASSQTTNQQFF

V: TRBV19
D: NA
J: TRBJ1-1
CDR3: CASSAQVVTEAFF

V: TRBV5-1
D: NA
J: TRBJ1-2
CDR3: CASSLGQGPVYGYTF

V: TRBV7-2
D: TRBD2
J: TRBJ2-7
CDR3: CASSSAGGPYEQYF

V: TRBV28
D: TRBD2
J: TRBJ2-1
CDR3: CASSLLSSGRAKGNEQFF

V: TRBV5-1
D: NA
J: TRBJ2-6
CDR3: CASSRRHGVVEPGANVLTF

V: TRBV19
D: TRBD2
J: TRBJ2-3
CDR3: CAGSWGLAGTDTQYF

V: TRBV6-6
D: TRBD1
J: TRBJ1-5
CDR3: CASKDTGTGGNQPQHF

V: TRBV7-9
D: NA
J: TRBJ2-5
CDR3: CSSSLVAQQETQYF

V: TRBV6-1
D: NA
J: TRBJ2-7
CDR3: CASTMDLSPSYEQYF

V: TRBV2
D: TRBD2
J: TRBJ2-3
CDR3: CASSKTSGDTQYF

V: TRBV5-1
D: NA
J: TRBJ2-2
CDR3: CASSSTLATGELFF

V: TRBV11-2
D: TRBD2
J: TRBJ2-7
CDR3: CASSPGTSGLYEQYF

V: TRBV5-1
D: NA
J: TRBJ1-4
CDR3: CASSLDGELHEKLFF

V: TRBV10-1
D: NA
J: TRBJ2-3
CDR3: CASSVGGLRDRTDTQYF

V: TRBV5-4
D: TRBD2
J: TRBJ2-7
CDR3: CASSPTSGRTYEQYF

V: TRBV2
D: NA
J: TRBJ1-1
CDR3: CASEVSTEAFF

V: TRBV10-3
D: NA
J: TRBJ2-5
CDR3: CAISESGGQYF

V: TRBV7-9
D: TRBD1
J: TRBJ2-7
CDR3: CSSSSTGTYEQYF

V: TRBV19
D: NA
J: TRBJ2-2
CDR3: CASTRVDTGELFF

V: TRBV6-5
D: TRBD2
J: TRBJ2-1
CDR3: CASSYGTSGSGEQFF

V: TRBV5-1
D: TRBD2
J: TRBJ2-4
CDR3: CASSWGLAGDGIQYF

V: TRBV6-6
D: TRBD2
J: TRBJ2-1
CDR3: CASSSGLAGPEGQFF

V: TRBV10-3
D: TRBD2
J: TRBJ2-3
CDR3: CAISSGLAVLTDTQYF

V: TRBV4-1
D: TRBD1
J: TRBJ2-3
CDR3: CASSQIGSGGRNTQYF

V: TRBV18
D: TRBD1
J: TRBJ2-7
CDR3: CASSPLAGGFLTEQYF

V: TRBV9
D: NA
J: TRBJ1-2
CDR3: CASSVDTLGYGYTF

V: TRBV9
D: TRBD2
J: TRBJ2-3
CDR3: CASSPLQGGIDTQYF

V: TRBV5-1
D: TRBD2
J: TRBJ2-1
CDR3: CASSQGLEDYNEQFF

V: TRBV7-9
D: NA
J: TRBJ1-1
CDR3: CASSLSQGRGTFF

V: TRBV27
D: TRBD2
J: TRBJ2-2
CDR3: CASRAGGQTGELFF

V: TRBV7-8
D: TRBD1
J: TRBJ2-7
CDR3: CASSLAGTGGGEQYF

V: TRBV25-1
D: TRBD1
J: TRBJ2-6
CDR3: CASTRDSPSGANVLTF

V: TRBV5-4
D: TRBD1
J: TRBJ2-3
CDR3: CASSRSTGGEDTQYF

V: TRBV10-3
D: NA
J: TRBJ2-7
CDR3: CAISDDAGKDYEQYF

V: TRBV5-1
D: NA
J: TRBJ2-5
CDR3: CASKQGASLAGEGTQYF

V: TRBV19
D: TRBD2
J: TRBJ2-5
CDR3: CASSTGLAQQETQYF